A single sample gave rise to the 10 T cell receptor beta chains below, sequenced in a study of T cell repertoires and HLA-DP antigens. These receptors lack a known antigen. Sequenced by immunoSEQ multiplex PCR; TCRdb stores in-frame clones only, minus some. Among more than 90,000 clones, 85% to 95% were seen once, and the ten largest hold 0.25% to 0.3%. The source material was CD4+ T cells from PBMCs. Receptors originate from a young woman in good health and CMV-seronegative.

V and J are TRBV4-1 and TRBJ2-6, with 7 positions matching TRBD2. The J segment lost 0 bases and the V segment lost 1 base, leaving 6 bases of the junction unmatched. The CDR3 consists of 18 residues. Germline CDR1 and CDR2: MGHRA and YSYEKL. The CDR3 sequence is CASSQGAGDPSGANVLTF. The CDR3 nucleotides read TGCGCCAGCAGCCAAGGGGCGGGGGACCCCTCTGGGGCCAACGTCCTGACTTTC.

The V gene is TRBV5-6, the J gene TRBJ2-5; the D is unclear. V shed 4 bases and J shed 1 base, with 17 bases lying between them. The CDR3 has 16 amino acids. CDR1 is SGHDT and CDR2 is YYEEEE in the germline V gene. The chain's CDR3 is CASSGDVRQIQETQYF. CDR3 in DNA: TGTGCCAGCAGCGGGGATGTCCGGCAGATCCAAGAGACCCAGTACTTC. The full variable domain, rest sourced from reference TRBV5-6 and TRBJ2-5, is DAGVTQSPTHLIKTRGQQVTLRCSPKSGHDTVSWYQQALGQGPQFIFQYYEEEERQRGNFPDRFSGHQFPNYSSELNVNALLLGDSALYLCASSGDVRQIQETQYFGPGTRLLVL.

The chain uses TRBV6-5 and TRBJ1-2; D is possibly TRBD1 (5 bases). Germline V lookup: CDR1 MNHEY, CDR2 SVGAGI. Between the trimmed V and J ends, which lost 7 bases and 5 bases, there was a span of 14 bases. The CDR3 totals 13 residues. The CDR3 nucleotides are TGTGCCAGCACTCGGGACCGGGGATATGGCTACACCTTC. Amino acids: CASTRDRGYGYTF.

The chain uses TRBV11-2 and TRBJ2-3, with 9 bases lining up with TRBD2. The V gene's germline CDR1 is SGHAT and CDR2 FQNNGV. The CDR3 totals 14 residues. The trim removed 5 bases at V and 3 bases at J, leaving 3 bases unmatched. Here the CDR3 DNA reads TGTGCCAGCAGCCCGAGCGGGAGGACAGATACGCAGTATTTT. This encodes CASSPSGRTDTQYF.

This chain links TRBV7-2 with TRBJ1-5, with no clear D. CDR1 and CDR2 from the germline V gene are SGHTA and FQGNSA. The CDR3 spans 14 residues. Trimming took off 1 base at V and 2 bases at J, with 6 bases between the two ends. In nucleotides, the CDR3 is TGTGCCAGCAGCTTAGAGGCAGGCAATCAGCCCCAGCATTTT. This sequence encodes CASSLEAGNQPQHF. The whole variable domain, remainder taken from reference TRBV7-2 and TRBJ1-5, is GAGVSQSPSNKVTEKGKDVELRCDPISGHTALYWYRQSLGQGLEFLIYFQGNSAPDKSGLPSDRFSAERTGGSVSTLTIQRTQQEDSAVYLCASSLEAGNQPQHFGDGTRLSIL.

The J gene is TRBJ1-2, the V gene TRBV28, with a tentative D call TRBD1 (6 bases). The V end lost 4 bases, the J end lost 8 bases, and 23 bases lay between the germline ends. This CDR3 is built from 16 residues. CDR1 is MDHEN, CDR2 SYDVKM, per germline. The CDR3 DNA reads as TGTGCCAGCAGTTCCCCCTCCAACAGGGTCTGGAAAGGCTACACCTTC. It codes for CASSSPSNRVWKGYTF.

This clone was recorded only once. The V and J genes are TRBV14 and TRBJ1-3; D unresolved. CDR1 SGHDN and CDR2 FVKESK come from the germline V gene. Trimming left V 3 bases short and J 0 bases short, with 12 bases between. CDR3 length: 16 amino acids. CDR3 amino acids: CASSHDGRYSGNTIYF. The CDR3 DNA sequence: TGTGCCAGCAGCCACGACGGGAGATACTCTGGAAACACCATATATTTT.

The chain has TRBV6-5 and TRBJ1-3, with D tentatively TRBD1 (5 bases). Germline V gene data show CDR1 as MNHEY and CDR2 as SVGAGI. The ends were cut back, 6 bases at V and 4 bases at J, with 10 bases in the middle. CDR3 size: 13 residues. The CDR3 reads CASRGGRGNTIYF. The CDR3 coding sequence is TGTGCCAGCAGGGGGGGAAGGGGAAACACCATATATTTT.

J is TRBJ1-2 and V is TRBV5-4, with TRBD1 matching over 7 bases. In germline, CDR1 is SGHNT, CDR2 YYREEE (reference sequence). The CDR3 covers 15 residues. J was trimmed by 8 bases and V by 0 bases; bases with no gene match: 10. As DNA, the CDR3 is TGTGCCAGCAGCTTGGTGGCCAGGGGGAGTAAGGGCTACACCTTC. This encodes CASSLVARGSKGYTF.

The V and J genes are TRBV5-1 and TRBJ2-5; 8 positions agree with TRBD1. The germline V gene encodes CDR1 SGHRS and CDR2 YFSETQ. This CDR3 region has 16 residues. The junction had 6 bases not matched to a gene; V was cut back by 0 bases and J by 2 bases. CDR3: CASSLGVQGVQETQYF. As DNA, the CDR3 is TGCGCCAGCAGCTTGGGGGTACAGGGGGTACAAGAGACCCAGTACTTC.